A selection of T cell receptor beta chains follows, all from one sample in a study of blood T cell repertoires in COVID-19. Repertoires were generated with immunoSEQ multiplex PCR, while TCRdb's copy carries only in-frame clones and drops some. The sample consists of 300,000 or so clones, around 89% of them appearing once. Sequencing was done on a sample of peripheral blood. The receptors here all came from a man younger than 30 who had recovered from COVID-19. The CDR3 runs from the conserved cysteine through the conserved F or W. The D gene is left open where the match is weak. Clone size is shown for a subset of rows, as once, few, many or a class of expanded clone.

>TRBV19|TRBJ2-7|.|TRBD1
CASSEDRGYPYEQYF
TGTGCCAGTAGCGAAGACAGGGGGTACCCCTACGAGCAGTACTTC
>TRBV2|TRBJ2-1|.|.
CASSDQISYPSYNEQFF
TGTGCCAGCAGTGACCAAATAAGCTACCCCTCCTACAATGAGCAGTTCTTC
>TRBV2|TRBJ1-1|.|TRBD1
CASRTGAITEAFF
TGTGCCAGCAGGACAGGGGCAATCACTGAAGCTTTCTTT
>TRBV18|TRBJ1-2|.|TRBD1
CASSLHRGPVGYTF
TGTGCCAGCTCACTCCACAGGGGGCCCGTTGGCTACACCTTC
>TRBV27|TRBJ2-1|.|TRBD1
CASSRAGTENNEQFF
TGTGCCAGCAGCCGAGCCGGGACAGAGAACAATGAGCAGTTCTTC
>TRBV9|TRBJ1-2|.|TRBD1
CASSVVQGVGYTF
TGTGCCAGCAGCGTAGTACAGGGGGTCGGCTACACCTTC
>TRBV7-9|TRBJ2-7|.|TRBD2
CASSPSGRVYEQYF
TGTGCCAGCAGCCCTAGCGGGAGAGTCTACGAGCAGTACTTC
>TRBV13|TRBJ2-7|once|.
CASSLDRAREQYF
TGTGCCAGCAGCTTAGACAGGGCACGGGAGCAGTACTTC
>TRBV6-2/TRBV6-3|TRBJ1-1|few|.
CASSRTALNTEAFF
TGTGCCAGCAGTCGGACAGCTTTGAACACTGAAGCTTTCTTT
>TRBV15|TRBJ1-1|.|TRBD1
CATSRDAGGNTEAFF
TGTGCCACCAGCAGAGATGCAGGGGGAAACACTGAAGCTTTCTTT
>TRBV11-2|TRBJ2-7|few|TRBD1
CASSFPDRGADF
TGTGCCAGCAGCTTTCCGGACAGGGGAGCGGACTTC
>TRBV5-1|TRBJ1-1|.|TRBD1
CASSITHRGSTEAFF
TGCGCCAGCAGTATAACCCACAGGGGGTCCACTGAAGCTTTCTTT
>TRBV19|TRBJ2-7|.|TRBD1
CASSRGPIDEQYF
TGTGCCAGCTCCAGGGGGCCTATTGACGAGCAGTACTTC
>TRBV2|TRBJ2-2|.|.
CASSVTFPNTGELFF
TGTGCCAGCAGTGTGACATTCCCTAACACCGGGGAGCTGTTTTTT
>TRBV30|TRBJ1-4|once|TRBD1
CAWSAQQGLSEKLFF
TGTGCCTGGAGTGCACAACAGGGGTTATCTGAAAAACTGTTTTTT
>TRBV6-5|TRBJ1-2|.|TRBD1
CASSYVQGDGYTF
TGTGCCAGCAGTTACGTGCAGGGGGATGGCTACACCTTC
>TRBV5-1|TRBJ1-2|once|.
CASSGVGVGGYTF
TGCGCCAGCAGCGGGGTGGGAGTCGGTGGCTACACCTTC
>TRBV3-1/TRBV3-2|TRBJ2-7|.|.
CASSQVWGRGSYEQYF
TGTGCCAGCAGCCAGGTCTGGGGCAGGGGCTCCTACGAGCAGTACTTC
>TRBV30|TRBJ1-6|.|TRBD1
CAWKGQGDSPLHF
TGTGCCTGGAAGGGACAGGGGGATTCACCCCTCCACTTT
>TRBV18|TRBJ2-2|.|.
CASSPPNQVLNTGELFF
TGTGCCAGCTCACCACCGAATCAGGTCTTGAACACCGGGGAGCTGTTTTTT
>TRBV2|TRBJ2-7|.|TRBD2
CASSGEGFEQYF
TGTGCCAGCAGTGGGGAGGGATTCGAGCAGTACTTC
>TRBV6-2/TRBV6-3|TRBJ2-7|.|TRBD2
CASSLTSGTVEQYF
TGTGCCAGCAGCCTCACTAGCGGGACGGTCGAGCAGTACTTC
>TRBV29-1|TRBJ1-1|.|.
CSVEGRNTEAFF
TGCAGCGTTGAAGGCAGGAACACTGAAGCTTTCTTT
>TRBV19|TRBJ2-5|.|.
CASSRPDSQETQYF
TGTGCCAGTAGCCGTCCAGACAGCCAAGAGACCCAGTACTTC
>TRBV7-3|TRBJ1-1|.|.
CASSLLGSVNTEAFF
TGTGCCAGCAGCTTATTGGGCAGTGTGAACACTGAAGCTTTCTTT
>TRBV18|TRBJ1-2|.|TRBD1
CASSPLRGPNYGYTF
TGTGCCAGCTCACCACTGAGGGGGCCTAACTATGGCTACACCTTC
>TRBV27|TRBJ2-7|.|TRBD1
CASSLWTGGNYEQYF
TGTGCCAGCAGTCTTTGGACAGGGGGGAACTACGAGCAGTACTTC
>TRBV25-1|TRBJ2-2|.|TRBD1
CAVGTGVTGELFF
TGTGCGGTGGGGACAGGGGTAACCGGGGAGCTGTTTTTT
>TRBV19|TRBJ2-1|.|TRBD1
CASSTRQGRYNEQFF
TGTGCCAGTAGTACTCGACAGGGGCGATACAATGAGCAGTTCTTC
>TRBV3-1/TRBV3-2|TRBJ2-5|.|.
CASSQFQGPETQYF
TGTGCCAGCAGCCAATTTCAGGGTCCAGAGACCCAGTACTTC
>TRBV29-1|TRBJ1-1|once|.
CSVDKNTEAFF
TGCAGCGTGGACAAGAACACTGAAGCTTTCTTT
>TRBV6-5|TRBJ2-5|once|.
CASSYGQGKGETQYF
TGTGCCAGCAGTTATGGTCAGGGGAAGGGAGAGACCCAGTACTTC
>TRBV6-2/TRBV6-3|TRBJ2-7|once|.
CASSYSGDTNSYEQYF
TGTGCCAGCAGTTACTCGGGGGACACCAACTCCTACGAGCAGTACTTC
>TRBV2|TRBJ2-4|.|.
CASSVEGGVPYF
TGTGCCAGCAGTGTTGAGGGGGGGGTTCCGTACTTC
>TRBV6-6|TRBJ2-1|.|.
CASRGGTSYNEQFF
TGTGCCAGCAGGGGGGGGACATCCTACAATGAGCAGTTCTTC
>TRBV3-1/TRBV3-2|TRBJ2-5|once|.
CASSQVPVSRETQYF
TGTGCCAGCAGCCAAGTCCCGGTCTCGAGAGAGACCCAGTACTTC
>TRBV4-1|TRBJ1-1|.|.
CASSQEGWTLNTEAFF
TGCGCCAGCAGCCAAGAAGGTTGGACATTGAACACTGAAGCTTTCTTT
>TRBV12-3/TRBV12-4|TRBJ2-1|.|.
CASSLGREQFF
TGTGCCAGCAGTTTAGGCAGGGAGCAGTTCTTC
>TRBV7-6|TRBJ2-7|.|TRBD1
CASSLPDRYPYEQYF
TGTGCCAGCAGCTTACCGGACAGGTACCCCTACGAGCAGTACTTC
>TRBV7-2|TRBJ1-1|.|TRBD1
CASSLVGQGGDTEAFF
TGTGCCAGCAGCTTAGTAGGACAGGGTGGAGACACTGAAGCTTTCTTT
>TRBV7-9|TRBJ1-2|.|TRBD1
CASSSPGGGYGYTF
TGTGCCAGCAGCTCCCCAGGGGGAGGATATGGCTACACCTTC
>TRBV5-1|TRBJ2-2|.|TRBD2
CASSLAGTSGNTGELFF
TGCGCCAGCAGCTTGGCCGGGACTAGCGGGAACACCGGGGAGCTGTTTTTT
>TRBV15|TRBJ2-1|.|TRBD2
CATSRDLPSGNEQFF
TGTGCCACCAGCAGAGATCTTCCTAGCGGGAATGAGCAGTTCTTC
>TRBV4-1|TRBJ2-1|.|.
CASSRGGGIHEQFF
TGCGCCAGCAGCCGAGGCGGGGGCATACATGAGCAGTTCTTC
>TRBV6-1|TRBJ2-1|once|TRBD2
CASSEPTSGRNEQFF
TGTGCCAGCAGTGAACCTACTAGCGGGAGGAATGAGCAGTTCTTC
>TRBV6-5|TRBJ1-6|.|.
CASTPDRINSPLHF
TGTGCCAGCACCCCAGACAGAATTAATTCACCCCTCCACTTT
>TRBV5-4|TRBJ1-1|.|TRBD1
CASSLVGQEVTEAFF
TGTGCCAGCAGCTTGGTTGGACAGGAGGTCACTGAAGCTTTCTTT